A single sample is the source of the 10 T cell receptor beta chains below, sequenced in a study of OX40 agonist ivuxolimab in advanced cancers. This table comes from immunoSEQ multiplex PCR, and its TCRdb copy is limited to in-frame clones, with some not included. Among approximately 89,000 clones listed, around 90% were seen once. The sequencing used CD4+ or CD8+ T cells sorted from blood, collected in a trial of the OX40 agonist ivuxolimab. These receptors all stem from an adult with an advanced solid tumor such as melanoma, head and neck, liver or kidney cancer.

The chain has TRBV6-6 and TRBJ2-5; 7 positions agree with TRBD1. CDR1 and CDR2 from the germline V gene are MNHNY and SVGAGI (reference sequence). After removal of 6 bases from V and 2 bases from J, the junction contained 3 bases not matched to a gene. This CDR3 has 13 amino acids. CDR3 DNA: TGTGCCAGCAGGGGACAGTCTCAAGAGACCCAGTACTTC. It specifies CASRGQSQETQYF.

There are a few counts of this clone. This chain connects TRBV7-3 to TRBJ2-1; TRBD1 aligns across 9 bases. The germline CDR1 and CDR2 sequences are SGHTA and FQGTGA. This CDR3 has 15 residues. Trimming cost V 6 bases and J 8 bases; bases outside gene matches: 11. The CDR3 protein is CASSSTGQGWDEQFF. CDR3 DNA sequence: TGTGCCAGCAGTTCGACGGGACAGGGTTGGGATGAGCAGTTCTTC.

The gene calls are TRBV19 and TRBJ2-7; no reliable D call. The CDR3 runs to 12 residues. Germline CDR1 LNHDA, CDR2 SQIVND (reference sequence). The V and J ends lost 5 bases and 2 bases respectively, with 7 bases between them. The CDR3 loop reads CASSSYTYEQYF. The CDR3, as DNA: TGTGCCAGTAGTTCGTACACCTACGAGCAGTACTTC.

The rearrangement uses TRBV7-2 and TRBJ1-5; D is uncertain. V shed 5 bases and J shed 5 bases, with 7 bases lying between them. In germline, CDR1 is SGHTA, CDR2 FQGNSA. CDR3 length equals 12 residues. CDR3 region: CASSPFDQPQHF. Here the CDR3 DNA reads TGTGCCAGCAGCCCTTTCGATCAGCCCCAGCATTTT.

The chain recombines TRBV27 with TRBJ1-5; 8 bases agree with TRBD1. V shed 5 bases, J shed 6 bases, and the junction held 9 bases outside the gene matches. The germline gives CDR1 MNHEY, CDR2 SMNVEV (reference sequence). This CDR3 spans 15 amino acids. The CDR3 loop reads CASSETTGVGQPQHF. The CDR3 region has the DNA TGTGCCAGCAGTGAAACGACAGGGGTGGGTCAGCCCCAGCATTTT.

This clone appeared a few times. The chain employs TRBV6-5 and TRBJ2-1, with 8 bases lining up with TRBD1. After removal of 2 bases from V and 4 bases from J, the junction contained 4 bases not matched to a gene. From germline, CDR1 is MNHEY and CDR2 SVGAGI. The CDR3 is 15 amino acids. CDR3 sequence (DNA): TGTGCCAGCAGTTACACAAGGACAGGGTACAATGAGCAGTTCTTC. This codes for CASSYTRTGYNEQFF.

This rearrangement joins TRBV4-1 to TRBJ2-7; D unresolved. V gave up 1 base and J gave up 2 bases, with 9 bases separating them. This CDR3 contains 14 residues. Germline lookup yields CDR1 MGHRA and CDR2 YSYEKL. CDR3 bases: TGCGCCAGCAGCCAAGGGCGGTTACCCTACGAGCAGTACTTC. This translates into CASSQGRLPYEQYF.

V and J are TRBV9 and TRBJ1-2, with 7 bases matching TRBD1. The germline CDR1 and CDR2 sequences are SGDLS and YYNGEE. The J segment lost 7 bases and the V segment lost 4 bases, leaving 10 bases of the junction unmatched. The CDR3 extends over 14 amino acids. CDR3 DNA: TGTGCCAGCAGCTCCACACCGACAGGGCTTGGCTACACCTTC. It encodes CASSSTPTGLGYTF.

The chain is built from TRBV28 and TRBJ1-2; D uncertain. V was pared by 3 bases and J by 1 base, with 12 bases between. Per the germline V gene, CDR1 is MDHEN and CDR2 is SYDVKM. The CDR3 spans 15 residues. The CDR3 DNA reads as TGTGCCAGCAGTTTCCTCCCCTCGGATAACTATGGCTACACCTTC. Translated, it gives CASSFLPSDNYGYTF.

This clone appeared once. The CDR3 bases are TGTGCCAGCAGCTTGAGGGAAGAGACCCAGTACTTC. It translates to CASSLREETQYF. The rearrangement joins TRBV7-3 to TRBJ2-5, with a weak D call TRBD2 (5 bases). The CDR3 is made up of 12 amino acids. Germline CDR1 is SGHTA and CDR2 is FQGTGA. Trimming removed 3 bases from V and 3 bases from J, with 5 bases in between.